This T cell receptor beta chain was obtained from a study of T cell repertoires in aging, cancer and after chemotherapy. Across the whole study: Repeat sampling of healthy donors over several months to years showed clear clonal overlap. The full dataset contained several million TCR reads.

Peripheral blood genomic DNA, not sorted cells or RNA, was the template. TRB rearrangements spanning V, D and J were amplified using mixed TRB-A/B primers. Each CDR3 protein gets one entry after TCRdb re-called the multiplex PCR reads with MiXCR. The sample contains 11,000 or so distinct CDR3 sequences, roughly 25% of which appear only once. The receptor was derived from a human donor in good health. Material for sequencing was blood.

CDR3: CATTRGTGNTGELFF. The CDR3 DNA follows: TGTGCCACGACCCGGGGGACAGGGAACACCGGGGAGCTGTTTTTT. This chain uses TRBV6-5 with TRBJ2-2; 8 nucleotides align to TRBD1. This CDR3 comprises 15 residues. Germline V gives CDR1 MNHEY, CDR2 SVGAGI. Trimming took 10 bases from V and 1 from J; bases not matched to a gene: 8.